The 25 T cell receptor beta chains presented below share a single source sample, sequenced in a study of OX40 agonist ivuxolimab in advanced cancers. Clones were read by immunoSEQ multiplex PCR, and TCRdb kept only the in-frame ones, dropping some. Of around 40,000 clones listed, approximately 80% are singletons. Sequenced here: CD4+ or CD8+ T cells sorted from blood, sampled in a trial of the OX40 agonist ivuxolimab. Every receptor here comes from an adult with an advanced solid tumor such as melanoma, head and neck, liver or kidney cancer.

This clone was seen a single time. The J gene is TRBJ1-6, the V gene TRBV7-2; maybe TRBD1 (6 bases). The germline V gene encodes CDR1 SGHTA and CDR2 FQGNSA. The CDR3 consists of 16 residues. Trimming removed 1 base from V and 6 bases from J, with 13 bases in between. CDR3 residues: CASSLVKGVGNSPLHF. In nucleotides, the CDR3 is TGTGCCAGCAGCTTAGTAAAGGGGGTTGGTAATTCACCCCTCCACTTT.

The chain couples TRBV9 to TRBJ1-6; TRBD1 matches at 9 bases. The CDR3 runs 15 residues. Trimming took 4 bases from V and 7 from J; bases not matched to a gene: 6. Germline V gene sequence: CDR1 SGDLS, CDR2 YYNGEE. CDR3 coding DNA: TGTGCCAGCAGCAAGGGACAGGGAAGCAATTCACCCCTCCACTTT. Translating gives CASSKGQGSNSPLHF.

The gene calls are TRBV19 and TRBJ2-3, with 8 bases matching TRBD1. CDR1 and CDR2 (germline): LNHDA, SQIVND (reference sequence). This CDR3 has 15 amino acids. Trimming cost V 4 bases and J 4 bases; bases outside gene matches: 7. CDR3 nucleotides: TGTGCCAGTAGTACCAGGACAGGGTTAGCAGATACGCAGTATTTT. It codes for CASSTRTGLADTQYF.

V usage is TRBV21-1 and J usage is TRBJ1-2. TRBV21-1 is a pseudogene locus. The CDR3 length is 16 residues. CDR3 protein: CARRRDWVQGRFGYTF. DNA for the CDR3: TGTGCCAGGCGCCGAGATTGGGTGCAAGGTCGGTTTGGTTACACCTTC.

The chain uses TRBV18 and TRBJ2-2; 7 bases fit TRBD1. The CDR3 runs 16 residues. Germline CDR1 reads KGHSH; CDR2 reads LQKENI. With 4 bases clipped from V and 6 bases from J, the junction kept 11 bases outside the gene matches. CDR3 bases: TGTGCCAGCTCACTGAACAGGGGAGTGGACGCCGGGGAGCTGTTTTTT. It translates to CASSLNRGVDAGELFF.

This clone was recorded once. J is TRBJ2-1 and V is TRBV6-5; 8 bases fit TRBD2. Germline loops: CDR1 MNHEY, CDR2 SVGAGI. Losses at the gene ends were 6 bases for V and 5 bases for J; bases not matched to a gene: 6. CDR3 length equals 14 residues. CDR3 in DNA: TGTGCCAGCAGAGCAGCGGGAGCGAACAATGAGCAGTTCTTC. Its protein is CASRAAGANNEQFF.

Points on this clone: Within the sample, other DNA sequences also encode this same CDR3. V usage is TRBV7-2 and J usage is TRBJ1-5; D is uncertain. V was pared by 3 bases and J by 5 bases, with 5 bases between. The V gene's germline CDR1 is SGHTA and CDR2 FQGNSA. The CDR3 is 12 amino acids. CDR3 sequence: CASSFGDQPQHF. As DNA, the CDR3 is TGTGCCAGCAGCTTCGGCGATCAGCCCCAGCATTTT.

The chain couples TRBV7-9 to TRBJ2-1; 7 bases are a match to TRBD1. The CDR3 covers 14 residues. The germline gives CDR1 SEHNR, CDR2 FQNEAQ (reference sequence). Unmatched junction bases numbered 2, after V lost 0 bases and J lost 6 bases. CDR3 DNA: TGTGCCAGCAGCTTAGCAGGGGGCACCAATGAGCAGTTCTTC. Amino acids: CASSLAGGTNEQFF.

The J gene is TRBJ2-7, the V gene TRBV25-1; D is possibly TRBD1 (5 bases). The length of the CDR3 is 15 residues. V was clipped by 6 bases and J by 3 bases, with 18 bases between them. Germline lookup yields CDR1 MGHDK and CDR2 SYGVNS. The CDR3: CASSSLGQGVYEQYF. Written as DNA, the CDR3 is TGTGCCAGCAGCTCCCTCGGGCAGGGTGTCTACGAGCAGTACTTC.

The chain joins TRBV5-5 to TRBJ1-5; the D is unclear. CDR1 is SGHKS, CDR2 YYEKEE, per germline (reference sequence). The CDR3 loop spans 15 amino acids. Trimming removed 3 bases at V and 0 bases at J, with 10 bases between. The CDR3 protein is CASSSESNSNQPQHF. CDR3 bases: TGTGCCAGCAGCTCCGAATCGAATAGCAATCAGCCCCAGCATTTT.

This clone came up once. No DNA is shown, since the ends of the CDR3 on it are uncertain; the CDR3 is the one TCRdb lists. The chain combines TRBV6-5 with TRBJ2-7. Germline V gives CDR1 MNHEY, CDR2 SVGAGI. The CDR3 region is 14 residues in length, termini included. The CDR3 sequence is CASSYSFGAGEQYF.

The rearrangement joins TRBV27 to TRBJ1-6; tentative D call: TRBD1 (6 bases). V shed 4 bases and J shed 2 bases, with 12 bases lying between them. CDR1 MNHEY and CDR2 SMNVEV come from the germline V gene (reference sequence). The CDR3 has 16 amino acids. This CDR3 reads CASSSDSGPYNSPLHF. In nucleotides, the CDR3 is TGTGCCAGCAGTTCGGACAGTGGGCCCTATAATTCACCCCTCCACTTT.

This sequence joins TRBV28 and TRBJ1-5, with D perhaps TRBD1 (6 bases). CDR1 is MDHEN, CDR2 SYDVKM, per germline. The germline V and J ends were trimmed by 3 bases and 6 bases, with 12 bases remaining between them. This CDR3 is 14 amino acids long. CDR3 nucleotides: TGTGCCAGCAGTTTGAGGGGGGCTGTTCAGCCCCAGCATTTT. Translating it yields CASSLRGAVQPQHF.

The J gene is TRBJ1-2, the V gene TRBV30, with D perhaps matching TRBD1 (5 bases). Trimming left V 1 base short and J 7 bases short, with 7 bases between. The CDR3 has 11 residues. Germline-derived CDR1 and CDR2 are GTSNPN and SVGIG (reference sequence). The CDR3 bases are TGTGCCTGGAGTGGCACAGGTGGCTACACCTTC. Translated: CAWSGTGGYTF.

The chain links TRBV20-1 to TRBJ2-3; no definite D call. The CDR3 contains 10 residues. V was shortened by 6 bases and J by 5 bases, with 6 bases between the two germline ends. CDR1 and CDR2 from the germline V gene are DFQATT and SNEGSKA (reference sequence). The CDR3 nucleotides read TGCAGTGCCAAAAAAGATACGCAGTATTTT. It yields the protein CSAKKDTQYF.

The chain carries TRBV10-1 and TRBJ2-2; 8 bases line up with TRBD2. J gave up 4 bases and V 8 bases, and 6 bases lay outside the gene matches. The CDR3 has 14 residues. CDR1 is WNHNN, CDR2 SYGVQD, per germline (reference sequence). The DNA of the CDR3 is TGCGCCAGCTCCGACGGGAGGGGCACCGGGGAGCTGTTTTTT. This encodes CASSDGRGTGELFF.

The chain has TRBV4-3 and TRBJ1-6; tentatively, D is TRBD1 (6 bases). The CDR3 sequence is 20 residues long. Trimming pared 0 bases from V and 1 base from J, leaving 19 bases between. Germline assignment: CDR1 LGHNA and CDR2 YSLEER. In DNA, the CDR3 is TGCGCCAGCAGCCAAGAGATGCTGAGACAGGCATCATCCTATAATTCACCCCTCCACTTT. Its protein product is CASSQEMLRQASSYNSPLHF.

J is TRBJ2-7 and V is TRBV29-1; possible D gene TRBD2, 6 bases. The CDR3 consists of 11 residues. Per the germline V gene, CDR1 is SQVTM and CDR2 is ANQGSEA. Trimming took 5 bases from V and 5 from J, leaving 10 bases between them. CDR3 nucleotide sequence: TGCAGCGTTATGTGGGGGGACGAGCAGTACTTC. Protein product: CSVMWGDEQYF.

A word on this clone: The junction departs from germline at one end; a sequencing error may be responsible. J is TRBJ1-2 and V is TRBV6-6; D is undetermined. The CDR3 is 12 residues long. Germline V gene sequence: CDR1 MNHNY, CDR2 SVGAGI (reference sequence). CDR3 in DNA: TGTGTCAGCCAAACCCAAAACTATGGCTACACCTTC. It yields the protein CVSQTQNYGYTF.

The chain links TRBV7-3 to TRBJ1-2, with a tentative D call TRBD1 (5 bases). From germline, CDR1 is SGHTA and CDR2 FQGTGA. This CDR3 has 15 residues. V lost 1 base and J 4 bases, leaving 13 bases between the germline ends. The DNA of the CDR3 is TGTGCCAGCAGCTTAAGTGGCAGGGTGTCCTATGGCTACACCTTC. Translating it yields CASSLSGRVSYGYTF.

This clone was detected once. J is TRBJ1-4 and V is TRBV7-8; no clear D. Trimming pared 2 bases from V and 4 bases from J, leaving 8 bases between. Germline V gives CDR1 SGHVS, CDR2 FQNEAQ. CDR3 length: 14 amino acids. CDR3 DNA sequence: TGTGCCAGCAGCTTATCAGGTGTTAATGAAAAACTGTTTTTT. It yields the protein CASSLSGVNEKLFF. Filled out from reference TRBV7-8 and TRBJ1-4, the complete variable domain reads GAGVSQSPRYKVAKRGQDVALRCDPISGHVSLFWYQQALGQGPEFLTYFQNEAQLDKSGLPSDRFFAERPEGSVSTLKIQRTQQEDSAVYLCASSLSGVNEKLFFGSGTQLSVL.

The chain recombines TRBV12-5 with TRBJ2-1, with 11 bases matching TRBD1. CDR1 LGHNT and CDR2 FRNRAP come from the germline V gene. The trim removed 2 bases at V and 8 bases at J, leaving 14 bases unmatched. The CDR3 is 18 residues long. As DNA, the CDR3 is TGTGCTAGTGGTTTGAGTAGGACAGGGGGCGTTAGTGTCTATGAGCAGTTCTTC. Its translation: CASGLSRTGGVSVYEQFF.

The CDR3 loop is CASSSRDRAGNTIYF. The CDR3 DNA is TGTGCCAGCAGTTCCCGGGACAGGGCTGGAAACACCATATATTTT. This chain uses TRBV6-5 with TRBJ1-3; 9 bases match TRBD1. The J segment lost 2 bases and the V segment lost 4 bases, leaving 3 bases of the junction unmatched. The germline V gene encodes CDR1 MNHEY and CDR2 SVGAGI. The CDR3 totals 15 residues.

This clone turned up a few times. The rearrangement joins TRBV11-1 to TRBJ2-7; D unclear. This CDR3 spans 16 amino acids. The V and J ends lost 1 base and 5 bases respectively, with 18 bases between them. From germline, CDR1 is SGHAT and CDR2 FQDESV (reference sequence). The CDR3 DNA reads TGTGCCAGCAGCTTAGAGCCAGTGGGCAGCGCCAACGAGCAGTACTTC. It yields the protein CASSLEPVGSANEQYF. The full variable domain, rest sourced from reference TRBV11-1 and TRBJ2-7, is EAEVAQSPRYKITEKSQAVAFWCDPISGHATLYWYRQILGQGPELLVQFQDESVVDDSQLPKDRFSAERLKGVDSTLKIQPAELGDSAMYLCASSLEPVGSANEQYFGPGTRLTVT.

V usage is TRBV7-2 and J usage is TRBJ1-5; D call uncertain. Germline V CDR1 and CDR2: SGHTA, FQGNSA. This CDR3 is 13 amino acids long. V lost 4 bases and J lost 8, with 12 bases in between. The CDR3 spells CASSSTTREPQHF. In nucleotides, the CDR3 is TGTGCCAGCAGCTCCACAACAAGGGAGCCCCAGCATTTT.